The rows below give T cell receptor beta chains drawn from one sample of a study of blood T cell repertoires in COVID-19. Only in-frame clones appear in the TCRdb table, and some are missing; sequencing was by immunoSEQ multiplex PCR. Of a few hundred thousand clones in the sample, about nine tenths were seen once. Specimen: peripheral blood. These receptors came from a woman in her 30s with COVID-19, enrolled during active disease. CDR3s leave out the opening cysteine and the closing phenylalanine or tryptophan. The order of the fields is J gene, V gene, CDR3 protein.

j_call: TRBJ1-5; v_call: TRBV6-5; cdr3_aa: ASSYSGAASDQPQH
j_call: TRBJ1-5; v_call: TRBV27; cdr3_aa: ASTRTGNSNQPQH
j_call: TRBJ2-3; v_call: TRBV10-3; cdr3_aa: AISESDQGAFADTQY
j_call: TRBJ2-1; v_call: TRBV14; cdr3_aa: ASTQSNPAGPNYNEQF
j_call: TRBJ2-1; v_call: TRBV7-9; cdr3_aa: ASSPITPPSEQF
j_call: TRBJ2-1; v_call: TRBV11-2; cdr3_aa: ASSSRLAGGPHEQF
j_call: TRBJ1-2; v_call: TRBV24-1; cdr3_aa: ATSDPGQSNYGYT
j_call: TRBJ2-2; v_call: TRBV5-4; cdr3_aa: ASSLGQGYTGELF
j_call: TRBJ2-1; v_call: TRBV6-5; cdr3_aa: ASSFLAEQF
j_call: TRBJ2-5; v_call: TRBV7-2; cdr3_aa: ASSSPGVETQY
j_call: TRBJ1-6; v_call: TRBV27; cdr3_aa: ASRRTGSSYNSPLH
j_call: TRBJ2-7; v_call: TRBV11-2; cdr3_aa: ASSLSGAYEQY
j_call: TRBJ1-3; v_call: TRBV28; cdr3_aa: ASRRQSGNTIY
j_call: TRBJ2-1; v_call: TRBV10-3; cdr3_aa: AIRDKGLAGGNEQF
j_call: TRBJ2-1; v_call: TRBV6-4; cdr3_aa: ASSVMVGGNEQF
j_call: TRBJ1-6; v_call: TRBV30; cdr3_aa: AWTLSSPLH
j_call: TRBJ2-7; v_call: TRBV4-3; cdr3_aa: ASSQGVAGGFEQY
j_call: TRBJ2-7; v_call: TRBV19; cdr3_aa: ASSIGQGARSYEQY
j_call: TRBJ2-1; v_call: TRBV6-5; cdr3_aa: ASRDSSYNEQF
j_call: TRBJ2-7; v_call: TRBV28; cdr3_aa: ASSLSDRVIQY
j_call: TRBJ1-2; v_call: TRBV4-1; cdr3_aa: ASSQDGLNGYT
j_call: TRBJ2-2; v_call: TRBV7-9; cdr3_aa: ASRRTAGELF
j_call: TRBJ1-2; v_call: TRBV2; cdr3_aa: ASRGDRVDYGYT
j_call: TRBJ2-7; v_call: TRBV5-4; cdr3_aa: ASSPGSAESYEQY
j_call: TRBJ1-1; v_call: TRBV4-1; cdr3_aa: ASSQEVIMNTEAF
j_call: TRBJ1-5; v_call: TRBV6-5; cdr3_aa: ASSRVSNQPQH
j_call: TRBJ2-5; v_call: TRBV28; cdr3_aa: ASSPGVETQY
j_call: TRBJ2-7; v_call: TRBV14; cdr3_aa: ASSQDTGMYEQY
j_call: TRBJ2-7; v_call: TRBV13; cdr3_aa: ASSSDLASDEQY
j_call: TRBJ2-1; v_call: TRBV5-1; cdr3_aa: ASSLGQGAHNEQF
j_call: TRBJ1-2; v_call: TRBV6-6; cdr3_aa: ASSYTGGHDYGYT
j_call: TRBJ2-6; v_call: TRBV7-9; cdr3_aa: ASSPGSHSGANVLT
j_call: TRBJ2-7; v_call: TRBV28; cdr3_aa: ASGRGVSYEQY
j_call: TRBJ1-5; v_call: TRBV2; cdr3_aa: ASSDRGWGNQPQH
j_call: TRBJ1-2; v_call: TRBV5-4; cdr3_aa: ASSTETGLGYGYT
j_call: TRBJ1-3; v_call: TRBV7-8; cdr3_aa: ASSSGTGGGNTIY
j_call: TRBJ2-7; v_call: TRBV28; cdr3_aa: ASSFRVSYEQY
j_call: TRBJ1-6; v_call: TRBV14; cdr3_aa: ASSRHSYNSPLH
j_call: TRBJ2-7; v_call: TRBV5-4; cdr3_aa: ASSEIGGVRQY
j_call: TRBJ1-1; v_call: TRBV29-1; cdr3_aa: SVEWRRERAF
j_call: TRBJ1-1; v_call: TRBV11-2; cdr3_aa: ASSLGLGAEAF
j_call: TRBJ2-3; v_call: TRBV19; cdr3_aa: ASMDRGSTDTQY
j_call: TRBJ1-2; v_call: TRBV28; cdr3_aa: AIPAQGGYGYT
j_call: TRBJ1-5; v_call: TRBV19; cdr3_aa: ASSRGTGGQPQH